Each of the 32 T cell receptor beta chains below was sequenced from the same sample in a study of T-cell reconstitution after alpha-beta-depleted transplantation in children. Molecular barcoding with unique molecular identifiers was used for the TCRbeta library. One entry per CDR3 protein, called by TCRdb with MiXCR from the PCR reads. This table has about 640,000 distinct CDR3 sequences, 16% appearing once. The starting material was PBMCs from the stem cell graft donor, obtained from the stem cell graft. These receptors were collected from a human donor who donated a stem cell graft to a child with acute myeloid leukemia.

This clonotype was seen a few times. The rearrangement uses TRBV30 and TRBJ1-2; 10 nucleotides agree with TRBD1. Germline V gene lookup returns CDR1 GTSNPN and CDR2 SVGIG (reference sequence). Germline trimming cut 0 bases from V and 4 bases from J; bases unmatched to any gene: 8. The CDR3 totals 16 residues. Written as DNA, the CDR3 is TGTGCCTGGAGTGTACCTCGGACAGGGGGGTCCTATGGCTACACCTTC. This codes for CAWSVPRTGGSYGYTF.

J is TRBJ2-3 and V is TRBV11-2, with D tentatively TRBD1 (6 bases). V lost 2 bases and J 3 bases, leaving 12 bases between the germline ends. CDR3 size: 15 residues. CDR1 and CDR2 from the germline V gene are SGHAT and FQNNGV. DNA of the CDR3: TGTGCCAGCAGCTTAACAGGGTTGGGGACAGATACGCAGTATTTT. Amino acid sequence: CASSLTGLGTDTQYF.

This clonotype came up many times. The chain carries TRBV5-1 and TRBJ1-1, with D perhaps TRBD1 (6 bases). This CDR3 is 15 amino acids long. Trimming left V 2 bases short and J 3 bases short, with 14 bases between. Germline loops: CDR1 SGHRS, CDR2 YFSETQ. CDR3 nucleotides: TGCGCCAGCAGCTTAACAGGGAGAGGGGACACTGAAGCTTTCTTT. Translation: CASSLTGRGDTEAFF.

This clonotype was counted between two and nine times. The chain combines TRBV6-5 with TRBJ2-7; 9 nucleotides match TRBD2. The germline gives CDR1 MNHEY, CDR2 SVGAGI. CDR3 length equals 17 residues. V lost 4 bases to trimming and J lost 0 bases; unmatched junction nucleotides: 10. The DNA for the CDR3 is TGTGCCAGCAGTTCCCCTTTGCTAGCGGGGAGCTCCTACGAGCAGTACTTC. It yields the protein CASSSPLLAGSSYEQYF.

This clonotype turned up a few times. The rearrangement joins TRBV12-3 or TRBV12-4 to TRBJ2-1; 14 bases line up with TRBD2. Unmatched junction bases numbered 9, after V lost 6 bases and J lost 8 bases. The CDR3 is made up of 16 amino acids. In DNA, the CDR3 is TGTGCCAGCAGAGGACTAGCGGGGGGTCCCGCACATGAGCAGTTCTTC. This codes for CASRGLAGGPAHEQFF.

A few counts support this clonotype. V gene TRBV7-8 combines with J gene TRBJ2-1; no clear D gene. The CDR3 spans 15 residues. CDR1 SGHVS and CDR2 FQNEAQ come from the germline V gene. The germline V and J ends were trimmed by 5 bases and 3 bases, with 14 bases remaining between them. CDR3 amino acids: CASSTDASLYNEQFF. As DNA, the CDR3 is TGTGCCAGCAGCACGGACGCATCTCTCTACAATGAGCAGTTCTTC.

This clonotype has at least ten counts. This sequence joins TRBV20-1 and TRBJ1-2; weak D call: TRBD1 (5 bases). This CDR3 has 13 residues. Germline-derived CDR1 and CDR2 are DFQATT and SNEGSKA (reference sequence). Trimming pared 5 bases from V and 2 bases from J, leaving 12 bases between. Here the CDR3 reads CSAPDSQNYGYTF. CDR3 in DNA: TGCAGTGCTCCTGACAGCCAGAACTATGGCTACACCTTC.

The chain employs TRBV20-1 and TRBJ2-1; no firm D call. Trimming shortened V by 1 base and J by 1 base, and 11 bases separated the two germline ends. Germline V gives CDR1 DFQATT, CDR2 SNEGSKA (reference sequence). The CDR3 has 15 residues. The CDR3 bases are TGCAGTGCTAGAGTACCGCAAAAGTCCTACAATGAGCAGTTCTTC. It translates to CSARVPQKSYNEQFF.

This clonotype was seen ten or more times. The chain carries TRBV5-1 and TRBJ1-2; 8 nucleotides match TRBD1. This CDR3 region has 16 residues. The germline V gene has CDR1 SGHRS and CDR2 YFSETQ. V shed 6 bases, J shed 0 bases, and the junction held 10 bases outside the gene matches. The CDR3 protein is CASMPGGLPTNYGYTF. CDR3 in DNA: TGCGCCAGCATGCCAGGGGGCCTCCCTACTAACTATGGCTACACCTTC.

J is TRBJ2-7 and V is TRBV7-2, with 12 bases that match TRBD2. The CDR3 has 14 amino acids. Germline-derived CDR1 and CDR2 are SGHTA and FQGNSA. V was clipped by 4 bases and J by 3 bases; unmatched bases: 1. The CDR3 region has the DNA TGTGCCAGCAGCTCTAGCGGGGGGGACTACGAGCAGTACTTC. Protein sequence: CASSSSGGDYEQYF. Full variable domain (missing parts from reference TRBV7-2 and TRBJ2-7): GAGVSQSPSNKVTEKGKDVELRCDPISGHTALYWYRQSLGQGLEFLIYFQGNSAPDKSGLPSDRFSAERTGGSVSTLTIQRTQQEDSAVYLCASSSSGGDYEQYFGPGTRLTVT.

The table lists this clonotype with many counts. The chain carries TRBV7-9 and TRBJ2-1, with D unclear. Trimming shortened V by 5 bases and J by 0 bases, and 14 bases separated the two germline ends. This CDR3 is built from 16 residues. Germline V gives CDR1 SEHNR, CDR2 FQNEAQ (reference sequence). The CDR3 sequence is CASSVPDLHSYNEQFF. In DNA, the CDR3 is TGTGCCAGCAGCGTTCCGGACCTGCACTCCTACAATGAGCAGTTCTTC.

This clonotype appeared a few times. This chain joins TRBV4-1 and TRBJ2-1, with 10 bases lining up with TRBD2. CDR1 is MGHRA, CDR2 YSYEKL, per germline. Losses at the gene ends were 2 bases for V and 7 bases for J; bases not matched to a gene: 11. The CDR3 runs to 17 residues. CDR3 in amino acids: CASSQTRGTSEDNEQFF. The CDR3 DNA is TGCGCCAGCAGCCAAACCCGAGGGACTAGCGAGGATAATGAGCAGTTCTTC.

This chain uses TRBV29-1 with TRBJ2-3; possible D gene TRBD1, 5 bases. The CDR3 has 15 residues. With 1 base removed from V and 7 bases from J, the gap between germline ends came to 18 bases. Per germline, CDR1 SQVTM and CDR2 ANQGSEA. The CDR3 protein is CSVEGLFARGNTQYF. Written as DNA, the CDR3 is TGCAGCGTTGAAGGCCTTTTCGCAAGGGGTAATACGCAGTATTTT.

In its sample, this clonotype was seen many times. This chain joins TRBV12-3 or TRBV12-4 and TRBJ1-6; D call uncertain. This CDR3 region has 15 residues. Trimming left V 1 base short and J 6 bases short, with 10 bases between. CDR3 coding DNA: TGTGCCAGCAGTTTAGTCGAGGGTGCTAATTCACCCCTCCACTTT. This codes for CASSLVEGANSPLHF.

This clonotype was observed a handful of times. This chain uses TRBV25-1 with TRBJ1-4; TRBD1 matches at 7 bases. CDR3 size: 15 residues. With V trimmed by 4 bases and J by 8 bases, 10 bases remained unmatched. Germline values: CDR1 MGHDK, CDR2 SYGVNS. The CDR3 reads CASSGHTGAGEKLFF. DNA of the CDR3: TGTGCCAGCAGTGGACACACAGGGGCGGGGGAAAAACTGTTTTTT.

The rearrangement joins TRBV12-3 or TRBV12-4 to TRBJ1-6; 8 bases match TRBD1. This CDR3 spans 14 amino acids. V gave up 4 bases and J gave up 10 bases; unmatched junction bases: 6. The CDR3 sequence: CASSSTGVESPLHF. CDR3 nucleotide sequence: TGTGCCAGCAGTTCGACAGGGGTCGAGTCACCCCTCCACTTT.

This clonotype occurred many times. The genes are TRBV7-2 and TRBJ2-5; 7 bases agree with TRBD1. V lost 3 bases and J lost 5; bases outside the gene matches: 9. Germline lookup yields CDR1 SGHTA and CDR2 FQGNSA. The CDR3 spans 15 residues. The CDR3 is CASSFSKDRWETQYF. DNA for the CDR3: TGTGCCAGCAGCTTCTCTAAGGACAGGTGGGAGACCCAGTACTTC.

Ten or more counts support this clonotype. The V call is TRBV20-1, the J call TRBJ2-5, with 12 bases fitting TRBD2. The CDR3 is 15 amino acids. CDR1 and CDR2 (germline): DFQATT, SNEGSKA (reference sequence). V lost 6 bases to trimming and J lost 5 bases; unmatched junction nucleotides: 10. CDR3 residues: CSARRDLAGGETQYF. CDR3 nucleotides: TGCAGTGCGCGGAGGGACCTAGCGGGGGGGGAGACCCAGTACTTC.

The chain uses TRBV4-1 and TRBJ2-7, with D unclear. V was trimmed by 1 base and J by 3 bases, leaving 10 bases between them. The CDR3 sequence is 14 residues long. Germline CDR1 reads MGHRA; CDR2 reads YSYEKL. CDR3 sequence reads: CASSQVEVGYEQYF. CDR3 sequence (DNA): TGCGCCAGCAGCCAAGTTGAGGTGGGCTACGAGCAGTACTTC.

The sample holds many counts of this clonotype. The junction departs from the called germline gene at one end, perhaps through a read error. The chain recombines TRBV29-1 with TRBJ2-7; D may match TRBD1 or TRBD2 (5 bases each). The germline CDR1 and CDR2 sequences are SQVTM and ANQGSEA. CDR3 length: 15 amino acids. CDR3 loop: CSVEEGRPPTYEQYF. The DNA of the CDR3 is TGCAGCGTCGAAGAGGGACGACCGCCGACCTACGAGCAGTACTTC.

This clonotype was seen repeatedly, ten times or more. The chain joins TRBV27 to TRBJ1-1; 7 nucleotides align to TRBD1. J lost 11 bases, V lost 5 bases, and 11 bases had no gene match. Germline values: CDR1 MNHEY, CDR2 SMNVEV (reference sequence). This CDR3 is built from 13 residues. CDR3 loop: CASSGTTGLGAFF. The CDR3 DNA is TGTGCCAGCAGTGGAACGACAGGGTTGGGGGCTTTCTTT.

This clonotype occurred many times. V gene TRBV6-5 combines with J gene TRBJ1-1, with no clear D. Germline V gives CDR1 MNHEY, CDR2 SVGAGI. Deletions cut 2 bases from V and 1 base from J, with 5 bases between. The CDR3 consists of 13 residues. The CDR3 DNA is TGTGCCAGCAGTTACAATGGGAACACTGAAGCTTTCTTT. This translates into CASSYNGNTEAFF.

This clonotype was seen many times. The chain's CDR3 is CASSDLNEQFF. The CDR3 bases are TGTGCCAGCAGTGATTTGAATGAGCAGTTCTTC. The chain links TRBV6-1 to TRBJ2-1; unclear D gene. The CDR3 totals 11 residues. With 3 bases removed from V and 7 bases from J, the gap between germline ends came to 4 bases. CDR1 and CDR2 from the germline V gene are MNHNS and SASEGT.

This clonotype was observed a few times. This chain joins TRBV7-3 and TRBJ1-6; D is possibly TRBD1 (5 bases). Trimming pared 5 bases from V and 9 bases from J, leaving 11 bases between. The CDR3 extends over 13 amino acids. From germline, CDR1 is SGHTA and CDR2 FQGTGA. The CDR3 DNA follows: TGTGCCAGCAGCGCCGACAGAAGTTCACCCCTCCACTTT. This codes for CASSADRSSPLHF.

This clonotype was picked up many times. The V and J genes are TRBV11-1 and TRBJ2-7; 15 nucleotides align to TRBD2. V shed 4 bases, J shed 1 base, and the junction held 8 bases outside the gene matches. The germline gives CDR1 SGHAT, CDR2 FQDESV (reference sequence). CDR3 length: 18 amino acids. The CDR3 DNA follows: TGTGCCAGCAGCTCCGGGACTAGCGGGGGGAAAGTTTCCTACGAGCAGTACTTC. As protein: CASSSGTSGGKVSYEQYF.

The table lists this clonotype with many counts. The chain recombines TRBV20-1 with TRBJ2-3; 10 bases fit TRBD2. Trimming at V came to 0 bases and at J to 5 bases, leaving 14 bases not matched to a gene. CDR1 and CDR2 from the germline V gene are DFQATT and SNEGSKA (reference sequence). The CDR3 covers 18 residues. CDR3 DNA sequence: TGCAGTGCTAGAGATTTGCCCAAGCGGGGGGGTTGGAGAGATACGCAGTATTTT. Its translation: CSARDLPKRGGWRDTQYF.

This clonotype was counted a single time. Possible read error: a much larger clone is one base away. The chain combines TRBV15 with TRBJ2-7; D may be TRBD1 or TRBD2 (5 bases each). This CDR3 contains 15 residues. The V gene's germline CDR1 is LNHNV and CDR2 YYDKDF (reference sequence). The CDR3 reads CATSRATGPNYEHYF. The DNA of the CDR3 is TGTGCCACCAGCAGAGCAACGGGACCGAACTACGAGCATTACTTC. Drawing the rest from reference TRBV15 and TRBJ2-7, the complete variable domain is DAMVIQNPRYQVTQFGKPVTLSCSQTLNHNVMYWYQQKSSQAPKLLFHYYDKDFNNEADTPDNFQSRRPNTSFCFLDIRSPGLGDTAMYLCATSRATGPNYEHYFGPGTRLTVT.

The rearrangement links TRBV12-3 or TRBV12-4 to TRBJ1-6; no reliable D call. The V end was cut by 6 bases, the J end by 7 bases, with 7 bases between. This CDR3 has 12 residues. CDR3 amino acids: CASSPENSPLHF. The CDR3 nucleotides read TGTGCCAGCAGCCCGGAGAATTCACCCCTCCACTTT.

At least ten counts were recorded for this clonotype. The V call is TRBV6-5, the J call TRBJ1-5; D may be TRBD1 (6 bases). Germline CDR1 and CDR2: MNHEY and SVGAGI. V dropped 2 bases and J dropped 7 bases, with 15 bases sitting between them. This CDR3 spans 15 amino acids. The CDR3 region is CASSYPQGVNQPQHF. Written as DNA, the CDR3 is TGTGCCAGCAGTTACCCACAGGGAGTCAACCAGCCCCAGCATTTT.

In the case of this clonotype: One junction end disagrees with the germline gene, perhaps due to a read error. The chain carries TRBV5-1 and TRBJ2-3, with no clear D. The CDR3 loop spans 14 amino acids. The germline CDR1 and CDR2 sequences are SGHRS and YFSETQ. Written as DNA, the CDR3 is TGCGCCAGCGGCTTGGATCTGGGGACAGATACGCAGTATTTT. Amino acids: CASGLDLGTDTQYF.

This rearrangement joins TRBV20-1 to TRBJ1-5; the D is unclear. Trimming shortened V by 3 bases and J by 1 base, and 13 bases separated the two germline ends. CDR1 and CDR2 from the germline V gene are DFQATT and SNEGSKA (reference sequence). The CDR3 spans 15 residues. This CDR3 reads CSASGLGPSNQPQHF. For the CDR3, the DNA is TGCAGTGCTAGTGGGTTGGGCCCGAGCAATCAGCCCCAGCATTTT.

This clonotype was observed many times. The chain is built from TRBV5-1 and TRBJ2-1; 8 bases fit TRBD1. Germline loops: CDR1 SGHRS, CDR2 YFSETQ. This CDR3 has 14 residues. The junction had 6 bases not matched to a gene; V was cut back by 2 bases and J by 8 bases. The CDR3 sequence: CASSFGQGLDEQFF. DNA for the CDR3: TGCGCCAGCAGCTTTGGACAGGGATTGGATGAGCAGTTCTTC.